This T cell receptor beta chain was identified in a study of blood T cell repertoires in COVID-19 (TCRdb year 2020). Looking at the study overall: Collaborator samples came from the United States, Italy and Spain and covered acute and convalescent phases of COVID-19. Deeply sampled blood TCRbeta repertoires from subjects exposed to, actively infected with, or recovered from COVID-19 were included in the dataset. The material from the prospective study consisted of cDNA or gDNA derived from T cells, B-cell-depleted T cells, or PBMCs. The repertoires were released in a freely available public database meant as a resource for research on the immune response to SARS-CoV-2. Samples were obtained from the ongoing ImmuneRACE study (first 160 participants) and from 1,254 subjects provided by 6 global collaborators. Where HLA class I and class II types were available, the types were taken from metadata supplied by the sample provider, not from assay-based typing. Sample metadata almost always included a de-identified subject ID, COVID-19 status, age in years and sex. What the research found in general, with its limitations: The amount of clinical and demographic metadata varied by source and participant and was provided uncurated.

TCRbeta CDR3 regions were amplified from genomic DNA using the immunoSEQ Assay, a bias-controlled multiplex PCR. The source study handled its data this way. Within the assay, amplification of reference gene primers was used to estimate how many nucleated cells each sample contained. To quantify the absolute abundance of each unique TCRbeta CDR3 rearrangement, sequence reads were collapsed and filtered. Productive Simpson clonality was computed per sample as the square root of Simpson's diversity index over productive rearrangements. TCRdb limited this immuneACCESS table to in-frame rearrangements with V and J called. A share of clones is missing; checked studies link under half to unresolved V genes, and the rest is unexplained. V and J calls and clone size follow that table, whereas D and trimming were derived from the DNA. Across this sample there are 150,000 to 200,000 clones, with 82% seen only once. The ten largest clones represent 5.5% to 7.5% of the sample.

In Seattle, one collaborating source enrolled patients while the infection was active and tracked those patients longitudinally over the course of disease. Collaborating institutions collected whole blood in K2EDTA tubes following their own protocols. For TCRbeta analysis, collaborators shipped samples as frozen whole blood, isolated PBMCs, or DNA extracted from either of those sample types. With regard to this clone: What this receptor recognizes is not known. No much larger clone exists at a distance of one base, and base qualities are not known.

Sequenced material: peripheral blood. The clonotype was recovered from a woman between 40 and 55 years old with COVID-19, enrolled during active disease.

DNA sequence: TGCAGCGTGGGCGGACAGGGGGCCTACAATGAGCAGTTCTTC. The resulting protein is CSVGGQGAYNEQFF. Recombination connected TRBV29-1 to TRBJ2-1; TRBD1 lines up with 10 middle nucleotides. The CDR3 runs 14 amino acids, cysteine and phenylalanine included. This entry keeps only the CDR3 DNA: 42 bases, framed from base 1. After removal of 6 bases from V and 2 bases from J, the junction retains 4 bases not matched to a gene. Per the germline V gene, SQVTM is the CDR1 and ANQGSEA is the CDR2.